The present entry profiles one T cell receptor (beta chain) with its context. Relative to the germline gene, one junction end is altered; a read error may explain this. This sample was taken from a study of PD-L1 blockade in urothelial cancer. Study context: The patients' atezolizumab therapy, 1,200 mg intravenously every 3 weeks, started at some point between 2014 and 2016. Once treatment had started, blood was analyzed at 3 weeks (second dose) and again at 6 weeks.

Per patient, between 1 and 8 samples were collected at pretreatment and on-treatment time points. This table comes from immunoSEQ multiplex PCR, and its TCRdb copy is limited to in-frame clones, with some not included. The sample lists tens of thousands of clones; 84% were seen once. The CDR3 sequence is 14 residues long. In germline, CDR1 is SGHTS, CDR2 YDEGEE. The sequences come from PBMCs, collected around atezolizumab (anti-PD-L1) treatment. V and J are TRBV5-8 and TRBJ2-3; 8 nucleotides agree with TRBD2. The clonotype was recovered from a man aged 70-80 years with urothelial cancer. In DNA, the CDR3 is TGTGCCAGCAGCTTGGTATATCCCGGGAGGGCCGGGAATTTT. Its protein product is CASSLVYPGRAGNF.